Many counts were recorded for the clone carrying this TCR beta chain. The CDR3 totals 15 residues. V was clipped by 6 bases and J by 6 bases, with 21 bases between them. The germline CDR1 and CDR2 sequences are MNHNY and SVGAGI (reference sequence). The data derive from a study of neurological immune-mediated disorders. TCRdb processed the 5' RACE reads anew with MiXCR; each CDR3 protein has one entry. The repertoire has 70,000 to 95,000 distinct CDR3 sequences, roughly 13% of them found once; the top ten carry more than 6%. This sequence originates from a woman in her 50s in good health. V gene TRBV6-6 combines with J gene TRBJ2-7; tentative D call: TRBD1 (6 bases). Sequencing input: PBMCs. The CDR3 sequence: CASSPLQVRGSEQYF. For the CDR3, the DNA is TGTGCCAGCAGCCCCCTTCAGGTTAGGGGGTCCGAGCAGTACTTC.